Sequencing of this T cell receptor beta chain was carried out in a study of T-cell reconstitution after alpha-beta-depleted transplantation in children. Study-level findings and limits: When one year had passed after transplant, most T-cell counts and diversity came from newly produced T cells.

As regards this clonotype: What it binds is unknown. A much larger clone is a single base away; this may be a read error.

A library of TCRbeta sequences, prepared with unique molecular identifiers, was generated. From the PCR reads, TCRdb called clonotypes with MiXCR, one entry per CDR3 protein. The table lists approximately 300,000 distinct CDR3 sequences, just over 7.5% of them singletons. V trimming: 0 bases; J trimming: 7 bases; junction bases outside the gene matches: 15. Germline CDR1 is SGHKS and CDR2 is YYEKEE (reference sequence). The CDR3 contains 17 residues. The sequences come from peripheral blood, collected 360 days after TCRalphabeta/CD19-depleted stem cell transplant. The sequence was obtained from a female patient between 2 and 10 years old who had a stem cell transplant for Fanconi anemia, so the T cells may come from the graft donor. The V call is TRBV5-5, the J call TRBJ2-7, with TRBD1 identical over 8 bases. The CDR3 DNA sequence: TGTGCCAGCAGCTTGGCCGAGACAGGGGACCTCGGGGGAGAGCAGTACTTC. This translates into CASSLAETGDLGGEQYF. Full variable domain (outside the CDR3, taken from reference TRBV5-5 and TRBJ2-7): DAGVTQSPTHLIKTRGQQVTLRCSPISGHKSVSWYQQVLGQGPQFIFQYYEKEERGRGNFPDRFSARQFPNYSSELNVNALLLGDSALYLCASSLAETGDLGGEQYFGPGTRLTVT.